This T cell receptor (beta chain) derives from a study of neurological immune-mediated disorders. 5'RACE with 10-nucleotide random UMIs generated the cDNA. TCRdb reprocessed the 5' RACE reads via MiXCR and lists one record per CDR3 protein. The sample gives around 40,000 distinct CDR3 sequences, roughly an eighth of which show up once; roughly 1.2% is in the top ten. Study-wide results and limits: HTLV-1-associated myelopathy showed the most TCR clonal expansion; multiple sclerosis the least, below healthy controls.

This clonotype was seen many times. Its antigen is unknown. This CDR3 comprises 14 residues. V lost 2 bases, J lost 3 bases, and 12 bases lay in between. The germline V gene has CDR1 SGDLS and CDR2 YYNGEE. The unsorted libraries were prepared from 2 million PBMCs (stored at -80 C). The sample comprised PBMCs. This chain joins TRBV9 and TRBJ2-7; tentative D call: TRBD2 (6 bases). The source is a female donor in good health. The chain's CDR3 is CASSVTGEHYEQYF. For the CDR3, the DNA is TGTGCCAGCAGCGTGACGGGAGAACACTACGAGCAGTACTTC. Filled out from reference TRBV9 and TRBJ2-7, the complete variable domain reads DSGVTQTPKHLITATGQRVTLRCSPRSGDLSVYWYQQSLDQGLQFLIQYYNGEERAKGNILERFSAQQFPDLHSELNLSSLELGDSALYFCASSVTGEHYEQYFGPGTRLTVT.